This T cell receptor (beta chain) was sequenced during a study of early T cells in non-severe SARS-CoV-2 infection. As for the study in general: Sequencing targeted bulk RNA from unsorted whole blood, leaving chains unpaired. Whole-study findings and limits: VDJdb matching favored anti-spike CD8 responses, missing private and CD4 specificities.

Researchers tagged individual cDNA molecules with unique molecular identifiers. MiXCR, applied by TCRdb to the 5' RACE reads, yields one record per CDR3 protein. The sample has some 57,000 distinct CDR3 sequences; over 7% are singletons. This clonotype was observed a handful of times. No antigen is known for it. This receptor was taken from an adult who was a healthcare worker with PCR-confirmed SARS-CoV-2 infection or an uninfected control (not recorded which). Sequencing was performed on whole blood.

CDR3 bases: TGTGCCAGCAGTTTGCAGGCAGATACGCAGTATTTT. This codes for CASSLQADTQYF. The chain joins TRBV12-3 or TRBV12-4 to TRBJ2-3; D is uncertain. The CDR3 is 12 amino acids. V gave up 3 bases and J gave up 4 bases, with 5 bases separating them.